The clone carrying this T cell receptor beta chain was seen repeatedly, ten times or more. Its specificity is unknown. All of the donors were Caucasians in good health. The data originate from a study of identical twins. Whole-study results and caveats: Out-of-frame alpha sequences common to twins were enriched for low generation probability. Analyses of zero insertions could be partly confounded by invariant MAIT and iNKT cells. Conclusions leaned on cross-sectional statistical analysis and did not track the same donors over time.

There are 17 residues in the CDR3. CDR1 is MGHRA, CDR2 YSYEKL, per germline. V dropped 5 bases and J dropped 5; count of bases not matched to a gene: 17. TCRdb re-analysed the 5' RACE reads in MiXCR, keeping a single row per CDR3 protein. The sample has about 250,000 distinct CDR3 sequences, roughly 7.5% seen once. These same data were also listed under a study on yellow fever vaccine responses in identical twins.

The sequence came from a woman younger than 35 in good health. The chain has TRBV4-1 and TRBJ2-5; 7 bases fit TRBD1. Sequencing input: CD8+ T cells sorted from blood. CDR3 amino acids: CASSAMSPQGVGETQYF. In DNA, the CDR3 is TGCGCCAGCAGCGCAATGTCACCCCAGGGGGTTGGGGAGACCCAGTACTTC.